These T cell receptor beta chains were read from a single sample in a study of shared clonotypes between healthy human individuals. Sequencing used immunoSEQ multiplex PCR; TCRdb keeps in-frame clones, though not all of them. The table has 1,400,000 or so clones, 97% to 99% seen once. The specimen sequenced was naive CD4+ T cells sorted from blood. The receptors here all came from a man aged 25 to 40 in good health. Each CDR3 is given with its conserved first and last residue. D genes are given only for firm matches. Clone size, where shown, is once, few, many, or a class for clones that have expanded.

abundance: -
v_gene: TRBV5-4
j_gene: TRBJ1-4
d_gene: TRBD1
CDR3nt: TGTGCCAGCAGCCCCGCCAGGGGGTTTCGCTCTAATGAAAAACTGTTTTTT
CDR3aa: CASSPARGFRSNEKLFF

abundance: -
v_gene: TRBV11-2
j_gene: TRBJ1-1
d_gene: -
CDR3nt: TGTGCCAGCAGCTTAGACAGGGGAGCTTTCTTT
CDR3aa: CASSLDRGAFF

abundance: -
v_gene: TRBV28
j_gene: TRBJ2-1
d_gene: TRBD2
CDR3nt: TGTGCCAGCAGTTTCTCCTCGGGGGGGATAAACAATGAGCAGTTCTTC
CDR3aa: CASSFSSGGINNEQFF

abundance: -
v_gene: TRBV7-2
j_gene: TRBJ2-2
d_gene: -
CDR3nt: TGTGCCAGCAGCTTTCAGGGGAACGGGGAGCTGTTTTTT
CDR3aa: CASSFQGNGELFF

abundance: -
v_gene: TRBV27
j_gene: TRBJ2-5
d_gene: -
CDR3nt: TGTGCCAGCAGTTTGGTCGGGAATTGGGAGACCCAGTACTTC
CDR3aa: CASSLVGNWETQYF

abundance: once
v_gene: TRBV5-4
j_gene: TRBJ1-1
d_gene: -
CDR3nt: TGTGCCAGCAGCCGGGGACGAGGGGGGTCGGACACTGAAGCTTTCTTT
CDR3aa: CASSRGRGGSDTEAFF

abundance: once
v_gene: TRBV6-1
j_gene: TRBJ1-1
d_gene: TRBD1
CDR3nt: TGTGCCAGCAGTGAATCGGGACAGGGGATGAACACTGAAGCTTTCTTT
CDR3aa: CASSESGQGMNTEAFF

abundance: -
v_gene: TRBV4-2
j_gene: TRBJ2-7
d_gene: -
CDR3nt: TGTGCCAGCAGCCAAGAAAGGGTATCGCACGAGCAGTACTTC
CDR3aa: CASSQERVSHEQYF

abundance: once
v_gene: TRBV11-1
j_gene: TRBJ2-5
d_gene: -
CDR3nt: TGTGCCAGCAGCTTGCCAGGACTCCGTTGGTACCAAGAGACCCAGTACTTC
CDR3aa: CASSLPGLRWYQETQYF

abundance: -
v_gene: TRBV9
j_gene: TRBJ2-5
d_gene: -
CDR3nt: TGTGCCAGCAGCGGAGACCCGGTTGGGACCCAGTACTTC
CDR3aa: CASSGDPVGTQYF

abundance: -
v_gene: TRBV28
j_gene: TRBJ1-1
d_gene: -
CDR3nt: TGTGCCAGCAGCCCTCAGCCGAACACTGAAGCTTTCTTT
CDR3aa: CASSPQPNTEAFF

abundance: -
v_gene: TRBV7-2
j_gene: TRBJ2-3
d_gene: -
CDR3nt: TGTGCCAGCAGCTTAGTAGGTGGCACAGATACGCAGTATTTT
CDR3aa: CASSLVGGTDTQYF

abundance: -
v_gene: TRBV4-3
j_gene: TRBJ1-2
d_gene: TRBD1
CDR3nt: TGCGCCAGCAGCTCACCGTCCGGGGACAGGGCTTATGGCTACACCTTC
CDR3aa: CASSSPSGDRAYGYTF

abundance: -
v_gene: TRBV2
j_gene: TRBJ2-3
d_gene: TRBD2
CDR3nt: TGTGCCAGCAGCCCCTGGACTAGCAGGTCAGATACGCAGTATTTT
CDR3aa: CASSPWTSRSDTQYF

abundance: -
v_gene: TRBV28
j_gene: TRBJ2-7
d_gene: -
CDR3nt: TGTGCCAGCAGGACTTCGGCTAGTGCCTACGAGCAGTACTTC
CDR3aa: CASRTSASAYEQYF

abundance: -
v_gene: TRBV28
j_gene: TRBJ2-7
d_gene: -
CDR3nt: TGTGCCAGCAGCCCCACGACAGTCTCCTACGAGCAGTACTTC
CDR3aa: CASSPTTVSYEQYF